This T cell receptor (beta chain) was sequenced for a study of T cell responses to AZD1222 COVID-19 vaccine. Germline CDR1 is MNHNY and CDR2 is SVGAGI (reference sequence). After removal of 5 bases from V and 0 bases from J, the junction contained 10 bases not matched to a gene. The CDR3 has 17 amino acids. Data came from immunoSEQ multiplex PCR; TCRdb stores just in-frame clones and leaves some out. The data show some 120,000 clones, around 86% seen once. This clonotype was sampled from an adult in good health. The genes are TRBV6-6 and TRBJ2-3; 8 positions agree with TRBD1. This sample comprised peripheral blood, obtained on day 0 of AZD1222 vaccination. CDR3 coding DNA: TGTGCCAGCAGTCTAGGGAGGACAGGGAGTAGCACAGATACGCAGTATTTT. Amino acid sequence: CASSLGRTGSSTDTQYF.